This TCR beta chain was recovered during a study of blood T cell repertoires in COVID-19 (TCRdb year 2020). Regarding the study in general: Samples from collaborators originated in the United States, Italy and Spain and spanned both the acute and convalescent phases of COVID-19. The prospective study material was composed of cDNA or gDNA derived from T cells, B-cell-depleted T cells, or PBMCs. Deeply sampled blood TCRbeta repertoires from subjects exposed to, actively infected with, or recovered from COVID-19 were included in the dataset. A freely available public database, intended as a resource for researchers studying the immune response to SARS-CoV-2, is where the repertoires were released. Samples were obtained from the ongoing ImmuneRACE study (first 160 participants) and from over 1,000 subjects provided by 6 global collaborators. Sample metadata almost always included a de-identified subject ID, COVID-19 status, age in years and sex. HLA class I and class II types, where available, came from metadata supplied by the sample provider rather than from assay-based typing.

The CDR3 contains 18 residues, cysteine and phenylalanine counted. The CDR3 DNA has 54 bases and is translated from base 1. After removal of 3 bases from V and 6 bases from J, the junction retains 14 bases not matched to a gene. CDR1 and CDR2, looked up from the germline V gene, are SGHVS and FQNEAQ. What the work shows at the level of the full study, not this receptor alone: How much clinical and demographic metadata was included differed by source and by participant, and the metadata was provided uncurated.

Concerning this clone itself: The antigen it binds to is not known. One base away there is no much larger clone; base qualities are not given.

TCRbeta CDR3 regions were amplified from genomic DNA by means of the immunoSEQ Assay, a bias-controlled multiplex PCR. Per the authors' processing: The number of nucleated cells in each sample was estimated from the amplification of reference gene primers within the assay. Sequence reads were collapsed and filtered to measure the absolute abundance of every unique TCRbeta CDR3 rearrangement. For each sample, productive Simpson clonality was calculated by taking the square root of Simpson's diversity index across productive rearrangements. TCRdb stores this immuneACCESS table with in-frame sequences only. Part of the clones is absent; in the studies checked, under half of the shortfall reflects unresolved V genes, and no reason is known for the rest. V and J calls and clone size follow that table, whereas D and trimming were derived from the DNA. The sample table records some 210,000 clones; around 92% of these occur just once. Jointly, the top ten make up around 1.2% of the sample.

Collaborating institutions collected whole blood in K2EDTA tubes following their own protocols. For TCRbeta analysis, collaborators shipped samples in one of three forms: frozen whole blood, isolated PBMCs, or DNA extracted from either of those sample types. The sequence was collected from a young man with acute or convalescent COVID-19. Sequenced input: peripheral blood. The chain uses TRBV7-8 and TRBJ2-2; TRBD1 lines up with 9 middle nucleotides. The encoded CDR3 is CASSFKVVDRGLSGELFF. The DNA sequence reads TGTGCCAGCAGCTTTAAAGTCGTGGACAGGGGATTATCCGGGGAGCTGTTTTTT.